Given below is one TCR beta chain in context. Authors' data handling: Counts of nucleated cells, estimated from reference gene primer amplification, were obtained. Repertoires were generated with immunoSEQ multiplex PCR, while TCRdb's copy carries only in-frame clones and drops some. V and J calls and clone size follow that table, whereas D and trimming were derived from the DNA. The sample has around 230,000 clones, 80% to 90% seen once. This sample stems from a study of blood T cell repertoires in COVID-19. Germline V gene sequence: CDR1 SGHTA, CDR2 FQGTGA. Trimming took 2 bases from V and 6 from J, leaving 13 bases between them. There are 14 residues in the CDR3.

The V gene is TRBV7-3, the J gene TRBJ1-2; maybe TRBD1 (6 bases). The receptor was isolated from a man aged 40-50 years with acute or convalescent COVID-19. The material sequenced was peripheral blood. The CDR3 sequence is CASSLGPEGDGYTF. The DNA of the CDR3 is TGTGCCAGCAGCTTAGGACCAGAGGGGGATGGCTACACCTTC.